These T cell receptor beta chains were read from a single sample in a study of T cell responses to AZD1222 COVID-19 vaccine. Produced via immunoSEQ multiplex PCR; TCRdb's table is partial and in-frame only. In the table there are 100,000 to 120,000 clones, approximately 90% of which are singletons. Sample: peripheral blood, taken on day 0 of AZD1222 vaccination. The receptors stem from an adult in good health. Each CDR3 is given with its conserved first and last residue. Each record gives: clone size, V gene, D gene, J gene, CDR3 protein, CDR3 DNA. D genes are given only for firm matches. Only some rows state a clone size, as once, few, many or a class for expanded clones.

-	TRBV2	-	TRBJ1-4	CASSDLEGPVEKLFF	TGTGCCAGCAGTGATCTGGAGGGACCGGTCGAAAAACTGTTTTTT
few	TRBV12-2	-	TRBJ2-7	CASRLNSYSYEQYF	TGTGCAAGTCGCTTAAATAGTTACTCCTACGAGCAGTACTTC
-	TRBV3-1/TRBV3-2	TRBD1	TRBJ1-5	CASSHGQGGQPQHF	TGTGCCAGCAGCCACGGACAGGGTGGGCAGCCCCAGCATTTT
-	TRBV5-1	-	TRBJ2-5	CASSLVPTETQYF	TGCGCCAGCAGCTTGGTTCCGACCGAGACCCAGTACTTC
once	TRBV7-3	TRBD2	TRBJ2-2	CASSLTRLAGENTGELFF	TGTGCCAGCAGCCTAACCCGACTAGCGGGGGAAAACACCGGGGAGCTGTTTTTT
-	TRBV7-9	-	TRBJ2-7	CASSLVPNYEQYF	TGTGCCAGCAGCTTAGTCCCAAACTACGAGCAGTACTTC
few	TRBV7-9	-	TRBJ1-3	CASRSEGNTIYF	TGTGCCAGCAGAAGTGAAGGAAACACCATATATTTT
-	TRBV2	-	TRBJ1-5	CASSAGRNNQPQHF	TGTGCCAGCAGTGCGGGACGGAACAATCAGCCCCAGCATTTT
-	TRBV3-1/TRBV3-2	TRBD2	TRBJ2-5	CASSRGQRGGSQETQYF	TGTGCCAGCAGCCGCGGGCAGCGGGGGGGTTCCCAAGAGACCCAGTACTTC
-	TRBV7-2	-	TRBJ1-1	CASSIQKNTEAFF	TGTGCCAGCAGCATTCAGAAGAACACTGAAGCTTTCTTT
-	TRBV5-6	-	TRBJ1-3	CASSYTGGNTIYF	TGTGCCAGCAGCTACACAGGGGGAAACACCATATATTTT
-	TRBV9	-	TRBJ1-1	CASSVGISLGTEAFF	TGTGCCAGCAGCGTAGGCATTTCTCTTGGCACTGAAGCTTTCTTT
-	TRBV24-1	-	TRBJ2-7	CATSDSQGLRQYF	TGTGCCACCAGTGATTCGCAGGGTTTACGGCAGTACTTC
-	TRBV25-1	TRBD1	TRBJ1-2	CASYGDRVDGYTF	TGTGCCAGCTACGGGGACAGGGTGGACGGCTACACCTTC
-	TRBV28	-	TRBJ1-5	CASNTGSYQPQHF	TGTGCCAGCAATACAGGTTCGTATCAGCCCCAGCATTTT
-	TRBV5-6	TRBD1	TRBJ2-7	CASSLEEDRAFPYEQYF	TGTGCCAGCAGCTTGGAGGAAGACAGGGCTTTCCCCTACGAGCAGTACTTC
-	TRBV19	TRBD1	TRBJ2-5	CASSQTGVATQYF	TGTGCCAGTAGCCAGACAGGGGTCGCTACCCAGTACTTC
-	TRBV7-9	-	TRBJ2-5	CASSQIGETQYF	TGTGCCAGCAGCCAAATCGGGGAGACCCAGTACTTC
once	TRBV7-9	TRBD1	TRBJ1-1	CASSPGPGGNGAFF	TGTGCCAGCAGCCCGGGGCCAGGGGGCAATGGAGCTTTCTTT
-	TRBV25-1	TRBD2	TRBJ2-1	CASSVAGGSYNEQFF	TGTGCCAGCAGTGTGGCGGGGGGCTCCTACAATGAGCAGTTCTTC
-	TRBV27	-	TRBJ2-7	CASRRTGSSYEQYF	TGTGCCAGCAGAAGGACTGGGAGCTCCTACGAGCAGTACTTC
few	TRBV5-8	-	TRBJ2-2	CASSLNSQNTGELFF	TGTGCCAGCAGCTTGAACAGTCAGAACACCGGGGAGCTGTTTTTT
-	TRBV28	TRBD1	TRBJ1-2	CASSTIGQGTNYGYTF	TGTGCCAGCAGTACTATTGGACAGGGAACTAACTATGGCTACACCTTC
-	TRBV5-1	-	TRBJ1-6	CASSLVGPHNSPLHF	TGCGCCAGCAGCTTGGTGGGCCCGCATAATTCACCCCTCCACTTT
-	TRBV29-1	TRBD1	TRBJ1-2	CSVDRGYGYTF	TGCAGCGTTGACAGGGGGTATGGCTACACCTTC
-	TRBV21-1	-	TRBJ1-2	CASSLPRTGKYGYTF	TGTGCCAGCAGCCTGCCTCGGACAGGGAAATATGGCTACACCTTC
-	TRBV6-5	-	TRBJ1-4	CASRDGNEKLFF	TGTGCCAGCAGGGACGGGAATGAAAAACTGTTTTTT
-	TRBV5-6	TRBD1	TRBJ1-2	CASSEGQGYGYTF	TGTGCCAGCAGCGAGGGACAGGGCTATGGCTACACCTTC
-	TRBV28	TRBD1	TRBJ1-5	CASLPLTGGGNQPQHF	TGTGCCAGCTTACCCCTGACAGGGGGCGGCAATCAGCCCCAGCATTTT
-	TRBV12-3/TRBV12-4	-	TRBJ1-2	CASSPQKRYGYTF	TGTGCCAGCAGTCCACAGAAGAGATATGGCTACACCTTC
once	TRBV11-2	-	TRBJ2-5	CASSRGVTTETQYF	TGTGCCAGCAGCCGCGGTGTAACTACGGAGACCCAGTACTTC
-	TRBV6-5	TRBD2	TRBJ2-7	CASSLSSGAPYEQYF	TGTGCCAGCAGTTTATCTAGCGGTGCTCCCTACGAGCAGTACTTC
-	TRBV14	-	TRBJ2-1	CASSQDMRDGNEQFF	TGTGCCAGCAGCCAAGATATGAGAGACGGTAATGAGCAGTTCTTC
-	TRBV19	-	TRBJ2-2	CAIRPGHSDGELFF	TGTGCCATTCGACCGGGACACTCCGACGGGGAGCTGTTTTTT
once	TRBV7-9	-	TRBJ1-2	CASSLAMEAYGYTF	TGTGCCAGCAGCTTGGCGATGGAGGCCTATGGCTACACCTTC
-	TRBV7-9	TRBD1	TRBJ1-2	CASSPTGHYGYTF	TGTGCCAGCAGCCCGACAGGGCACTATGGCTACACCTTC
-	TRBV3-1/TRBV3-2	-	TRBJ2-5	CASSQDPGGRETQYF	TGTGCCAGCAGCCAAGATCCGGGGGGCAGAGAGACCCAGTACTTC
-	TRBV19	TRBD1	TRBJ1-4	CASSMGQHNEKLFF	TGTGCCAGTAGTATGGGACAGCATAATGAAAAACTGTTTTTT
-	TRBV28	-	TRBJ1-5	CASRELDRNYQPQHF	TGTGCCAGCAGAGAATTAGACAGGAATTATCAGCCCCAGCATTTT
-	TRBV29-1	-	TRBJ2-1	CSVEAVEYNEQFF	TGCAGCGTTGAGGCGGTCGAGTACAATGAGCAGTTCTTC
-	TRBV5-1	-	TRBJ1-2	CASRTGSNYGYTF	TGCGCCAGCAGGACAGGATCTAACTATGGCTACACCTTC
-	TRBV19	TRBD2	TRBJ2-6	CASSTPTSGRAGANVLTF	TGTGCCAGTAGTACACCGACTAGCGGGAGAGCTGGGGCCAACGTCCTGACTTTC
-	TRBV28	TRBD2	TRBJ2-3	CASSPNGRASGRPDTQYF	TGTGCCAGCAGCCCCAATGGAAGGGCTAGCGGGAGGCCAGATACGCAGTATTTT
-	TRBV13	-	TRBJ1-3	CASSLDRLTGNTIYF	TGTGCCAGCAGCTTAGACAGATTAACTGGAAACACCATATATTTT
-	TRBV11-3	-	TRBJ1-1	CASSFSTNTEAFF	TGTGCCAGCAGCTTCTCTACGAACACTGAAGCTTTCTTT
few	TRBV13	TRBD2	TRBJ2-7	CASSPPRGGPSYEQYF	TGTGCCAGCAGCCCCCCCCGGGGGGGACCCTCCTACGAGCAGTACTTC
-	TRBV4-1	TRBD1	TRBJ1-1	CASSQLTGPRDTEAFF	TGCGCCAGCAGCCAGTTGACAGGGCCGCGGGACACTGAAGCTTTCTTT
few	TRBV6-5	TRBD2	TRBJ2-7	CASRKSGGRGLGQYF	TGTGCCAGCAGAAAAAGCGGGGGACGGGGTCTAGGGCAGTACTTC